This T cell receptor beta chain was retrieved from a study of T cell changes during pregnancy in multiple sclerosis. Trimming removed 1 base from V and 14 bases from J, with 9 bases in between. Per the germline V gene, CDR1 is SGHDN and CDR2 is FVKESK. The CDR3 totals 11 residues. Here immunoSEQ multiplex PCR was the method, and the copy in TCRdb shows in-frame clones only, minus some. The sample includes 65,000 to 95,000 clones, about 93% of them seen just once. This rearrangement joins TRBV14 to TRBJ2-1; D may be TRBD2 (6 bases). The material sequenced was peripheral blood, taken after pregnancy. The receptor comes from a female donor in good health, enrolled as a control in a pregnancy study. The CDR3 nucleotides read TGTGCCAGCAGCCAAGGACTAGTAAAGTTCTTC. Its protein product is CASSQGLVKFF. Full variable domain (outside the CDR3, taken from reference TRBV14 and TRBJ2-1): EAGVTQFPSHSVIEKGQTVTLRCDPISGHDNLYWYRRVMGKEIKFLLHFVKESKQDESGMPNNRFLAERTGGTYSTLKVQPAELEDSGVYFCASSQGLVKFFGPGTRLTVL.